Each of the 26 T cell receptor beta chains below was sequenced from the same sample in a study of neurological immune-mediated disorders (dated by TCRdb to the late 2010s). To prepare the library, 5' RACE was applied. The sequencer was an Illumina HiSeq 2500. Clones were called with MiXCR by TCRdb after fastp trimmed the public reads at Q25, and only in-frame beta chains were retained. CDR3 protein duplicates are merged, each entry listing the most common genes and DNA. This sample lists 65,000 to 80,000 distinct CDR3 sequences; over 15% were detected once. Approximately 15% of the sample rests with the top ten. The sequenced sample consisted of PBMCs. These receptors came from a woman aged 40-49 years in good health.

The chain is built from TRBV4-1 and TRBJ1-4; no definite D call. Germline CDR1 is MGHRA and CDR2 is YSYEKL. V shed 1 base and J shed 8 bases, with 5 bases lying between them. The CDR3 spans 12 residues. As DNA, the CDR3 is TGCGCCAGCAGCCAAGGTCTCGAAAAACTGTTTTTT. It codes for CASSQGLEKLFF.

Regarding this clonotype: A much larger clone sits a single nucleotide away, making a read error possible. The chain couples TRBV6-2 or TRBV6-3 to TRBJ2-5, with unresolved D. CDR1 and CDR2 from the germline V gene are MNHEY and SVGEGT. The CDR3 is 11 residues long. The DNA for the CDR3 is TGTGCCAACAGTTCGCGGGAGACCCAGTACTTC. Protein: CANSSRETQYF.

This clonotype was counted ten times or more. The CDR3 is CASRPPGVSYNEQFF. The DNA of the CDR3 is TGCGCCAGCAGACCACCGGGGGTCTCCTACAATGAGCAGTTCTTC. The chain uses TRBV5-1 and TRBJ2-1; TRBD2 is a possible D gene (6 bases). Germline V gene lookup returns CDR1 SGHRS and CDR2 YFSETQ. This CDR3 region has 15 residues. The germline V and J ends were trimmed by 5 bases and 0 bases, with 12 bases remaining between them. Supplemented by reference TRBV5-1 and TRBJ2-1, the full variable domain reads KAGVTQTPRYLIKTRGQQVTLSCSPISGHRSVSWYQQTPGQGLQFLFEYFSETQRNKGNFPGRFSGRQFSNSRSEMNVSTLELGDSALYLCASRPPGVSYNEQFFGPGTRLTVL.

Ten or more counts support this clonotype. This chain joins TRBV10-3 and TRBJ2-3; possibly TRBD2 for D (5 bases). CDR3 length: 14 residues. V was cut by 5 bases and J by 5 bases, with 14 bases left in between. Germline CDR1 and CDR2: ENHRY and SYGVKD. In DNA, the CDR3 is TGTGCCATCAGTTCTTCCGGGGATGGAGATACGCAGTATTTT. This codes for CAISSSGDGDTQYF.

This chain connects TRBV12-3 or TRBV12-4 to TRBJ1-1; D ambiguous. The CDR3 is 12 amino acids. Trimming cost V 2 bases and J 5 bases, with 6 bases left between them. Here the CDR3 DNA reads TGTGCCAGCAGTTTATCCTATACTGAAGCTTTCTTT. Residues: CASSLSYTEAFF.

This clonotype was counted many times. The chain carries TRBV5-1 and TRBJ1-4; TRBD1 matches at 7 bases. This CDR3 has 15 residues. The junction had 8 bases not matched to a gene; V was cut back by 2 bases and J by 7 bases. Germline-derived CDR1 and CDR2 are SGHRS and YFSETQ. The CDR3: CASSLDRERSEKLFF. As DNA, the CDR3 is TGCGCCAGCAGCTTAGACAGGGAGAGGAGTGAAAAACTGTTTTTT.

This chain connects TRBV4-1 to TRBJ2-5; 10 nucleotides line up with TRBD2. The CDR3 runs to 18 residues. Trimming removed 8 bases from V and 4 bases from J; junction bases left unmatched: 19. The germline gives CDR1 MGHRA, CDR2 YSYEKL. The DNA of the CDR3 is TGCGCCAGCCACCCGACCCCAGCGGGGGGGGGCGGGCGAGAGACCCAGTACTTC. Residues: CASHPTPAGGGGRETQYF.

At least ten counts were recorded for this clonotype. The chain recombines TRBV20-1 with TRBJ2-7; possibly TRBD1 for D (6 bases). Germline CDR1 reads DFQATT; CDR2 reads SNEGSKA (reference sequence). V shed 5 bases and J shed 5 bases, with 13 bases lying between them. The CDR3 loop spans 12 amino acids. DNA of the CDR3: TGCAGTGCTGGGGGCGCCGTAGACGAGCAGTACTTC. Its translation is CSAGGAVDEQYF.

In its sample, this clonotype was seen many times. The rearrangement joins TRBV29-1 to TRBJ2-1; no definite D call. Germline loops: CDR1 SQVTM, CDR2 ANQGSEA. The CDR3 totals 14 residues. The V end was cut by 2 bases, the J end by 7 bases, with 15 bases between. The CDR3 DNA follows: TGCAGCGTTGAATCCAGGATGGGTTTGAATGAGCAGTTCTTC. This encodes CSVESRMGLNEQFF.

This rearrangement joins TRBV6-1 to TRBJ2-7, with D maybe TRBD2 (5 bases). This CDR3 is 12 amino acids long. Germline V lookup: CDR1 MNHNS, CDR2 SASEGT. The CDR3 loop reads CACQDGIYEQYV. The DNA of the CDR3 is TGCGCCTGTCAGGACGGGATCTACGAGCAGTACGTC.

This clonotype was seen repeatedly, ten times or more. The chain couples TRBV10-3 to TRBJ1-5; 7 bases are shared with TRBD1. The CDR3 totals 17 residues. Germline CDR1 and CDR2: ENHRY and SYGVKD. Trimming removed 8 bases from V and 1 base from J; junction bases left unmatched: 14. The CDR3 sequence: CAISQNAGTVSNQPQHF. CDR3 bases: TGTGCCATCTCACAAAACGCCGGGACAGTAAGCAATCAGCCCCAGCATTTT.

This clonotype has a count of ten or more. The V and J genes are TRBV4-1 and TRBJ1-1; D is perhaps TRBD1 (6 bases). This CDR3 is 19 amino acids long. Between the trimmed V and J ends, which lost 4 bases and 4 bases, there was a span of 28 bases. Germline V gene sequence: CDR1 MGHRA, CDR2 YSYEKL. CDR3 protein: CASSPSGLGAGISSTEAFF. For the CDR3, the DNA is TGCGCCAGCAGCCCAAGTGGCTTGGGGGCTGGTATTTCGAGCACTGAAGCTTTCTTT.

This clonotype has a handful of counts. A much larger clone lies a single base off, so this may be a read error. The chain is built from TRBV4-1 and TRBJ1-4, with unresolved D. This CDR3 is 12 amino acids long. Germline-derived CDR1 and CDR2 are MGHRA and YSYEKL. CDR3: CASNQVFEKLFF. In DNA, the CDR3 is TGCGCCAGCAACCAAGTATTCGAAAAACTGTTTTTT.

This clonotype has ten or more counts. CDR3 nucleotides: TGTGCCAGCGGATTCCGGGGGCGGGGGGGCGGAGATACGCAGTATTTT. The encoded protein is CASGFRGRGGGDTQYF. This chain links TRBV27 with TRBJ2-3, with TRBD2 matching 9 bases. The CDR3 runs 16 residues. V trimming: 8 bases; J trimming: 5 bases; junction bases outside the gene matches: 14. From germline, CDR1 is MNHEY and CDR2 SMNVEV (reference sequence).

The V and J genes are TRBV5-1 and TRBJ2-1; 7 bases match TRBD2. This CDR3 has 16 amino acids. Germline V gene lookup returns CDR1 SGHRS and CDR2 YFSETQ. The J segment lost 1 base and the V segment lost 2 bases, leaving 6 bases of the junction unmatched. CDR3 coding DNA: TGCGCCAGCAGCTTAAGCGGGGTGGGGTCCTACAATGAGCAGTTCTTC. Amino acid sequence: CASSLSGVGSYNEQFF.

This clonotype was recorded at least ten times. The rearrangement joins TRBV29-1 to TRBJ2-5, with 8 bases fitting TRBD1. Trimming took 6 bases from V and 1 from J; bases not matched to a gene: 10. Germline-derived CDR1 and CDR2 are SQVTM and ANQGSEA. The CDR3 contains 15 residues. CDR3 loop: CSVNRRQGPQETQYF. CDR3 DNA: TGCAGCGTGAACCGTCGACAGGGGCCCCAAGAGACCCAGTACTTC.

This clonotype occurred many times. At one of its ends the junction is not consistent with the germline gene, which may arise from a read error. V gene TRBV3-1 combines with J gene TRBJ2-7; D is possibly TRBD1 (7 bases). The CDR3 consists of 13 residues. Germline lookup yields CDR1 LGHDT and CDR2 YNNKEL (reference sequence). This CDR3 is CANSNTGAGEQYF. The CDR3, as DNA: TGTGCCAACAGCAATACAGGGGCGGGGGAGCAGTACTTC.

Many counts were recorded for this clonotype. The chain combines TRBV3-1 with TRBJ2-1; D perhaps matches TRBD2 (6 bases). The germline gives CDR1 LGHDT, CDR2 YNNKEL (reference sequence). V dropped 4 bases and J dropped 9 bases, with 10 bases sitting between them. There are 12 residues in the CDR3. CDR3 coding DNA: TGTGCCAGCAGCCTAGCGGAGAGTGAGCAGTTCTTC. This sequence encodes CASSLAESEQFF.

The table lists this clonotype with many counts. The chain links TRBV9 to TRBJ2-3; 8 nucleotides line up with TRBD2. The V gene end was trimmed by 0 bases and the J gene end by 5 bases; junction bases not matched to a gene: 8. Germline CDR1 SGDLS, CDR2 YYNGEE. The CDR3 length is 16 residues. The CDR3 nucleotides are TGTGCCAGCAGCGTAGTGCCGGGGGGGCCCCGAGATACGCAGTATTTT. It yields the protein CASSVVPGGPRDTQYF.

This clonotype showed up many times. The rearrangement joins TRBV12-3 or TRBV12-4 to TRBJ1-1; TRBD1 might be the D (6 bases). Trimming took 7 bases from V and 5 from J, leaving 26 bases between them. The CDR3 spans 17 residues. Here the CDR3 reads CASTLGGAAAGLTEAFF. Here the CDR3 DNA reads TGTGCCAGCACCTTAGGGGGGGCAGCCGCCGGGCTTACTGAAGCTTTCTTT.

The chain uses TRBV7-2 and TRBJ2-3; 12 bases are a match to TRBD2. CDR3 length: 19 amino acids. From germline, CDR1 is SGHTA and CDR2 FQGNSA. V lost 1 base, J lost 0 bases, and 8 bases stayed unmatched. The CDR3 sequence: CASSLGRLAGGLSTDTQYF. CDR3 DNA: TGTGCCAGCAGCTTAGGCCGTCTAGCGGGGGGGCTGAGCACAGATACGCAGTATTTT. Looking up the rest from reference TRBV7-2 and TRBJ2-3 gives the full variable domain: GAGVSQSPSNKVTEKGKDVELRCDPISGHTALYWYRQSLGQGLEFLIYFQGNSAPDKSGLPSDRFSAERTGGSVSTLTIQRTQQEDSAVYLCASSLGRLAGGLSTDTQYFGPGTRLTVL.

This clonotype showed up many times. V gene TRBV29-1 combines with J gene TRBJ2-1; TRBD2 matches 7 bases. There are 15 residues in the CDR3. The junction had 6 bases not matched to a gene; V was cut back by 4 bases and J by 0 bases. In germline, CDR1 is SQVTM, CDR2 ANQGSEA. The CDR3, as DNA: TGCAGCGTTGTGGGGCGGGGGAGCTCCTACAATGAGCAGTTCTTC. Its translation is CSVVGRGSSYNEQFF.

This clonotype has a count of ten or more. The J gene is TRBJ2-1, the V gene TRBV6-5; TRBD2 agrees at 8 bases. After removal of 2 bases from V and 5 bases from J, the junction contained 5 bases not matched to a gene. There are 15 residues in the CDR3. Germline lookup yields CDR1 MNHEY and CDR2 SVGAGI. The CDR3 loop is CASSYQGRGDNEQFF. The CDR3 nucleotides read TGTGCCAGCAGTTACCAGGGGCGGGGGGACAATGAGCAGTTCTTC.

This clonotype showed up many times. V is TRBV20-1 and J is TRBJ2-7; 10 nucleotides line up with TRBD1. Per the germline V gene, CDR1 is DFQATT and CDR2 is SNEGSKA (reference sequence). Germline trimming cut 5 bases from V and 2 bases from J; bases unmatched to any gene: 6. CDR3 size: 14 residues. CDR3 sequence: CSAGWTGGTYEQYV. CDR3 DNA: TGCAGTGCTGGCTGGACAGGGGGGACCTACGAGCAGTACGTC.

In its sample, this clonotype was seen many times. The chain joins TRBV7-2 to TRBJ2-2; 8 nucleotides match TRBD1. Germline V gives CDR1 SGHTA, CDR2 FQGNSA. The V segment lost 5 bases and the J segment 4 bases; nucleotides outside the gene matches: 3. This CDR3 spans 14 amino acids. The CDR3 bases are TGTGCCAGCAGCCCTACAGGGGGCACCGGGGAGCTGTTTTTT. Residues: CASSPTGGTGELFF.

This clonotype was seen repeatedly, ten times or more. The V and J genes are TRBV20-1 and TRBJ1-2; D not certain. This CDR3 has 15 amino acids. The V end lost 0 bases, the J end lost 2 bases, and 13 bases lay between the germline ends. Germline assignment: CDR1 DFQATT and CDR2 SNEGSKA (reference sequence). CDR3 sequence (DNA): TGCAGTGCTAGAGATATGATCGAGTCGAACTATGGCTACACCTTC. This gives the protein CSARDMIESNYGYTF.